This TCR beta chain was captured by sequencing in a study of blood T cell repertoires in COVID-19. Study context: Some COVID-19 samples were acute and others convalescent; all came from the United States, Italy and Spain. T cells, B-cell-depleted T cells, or PBMCs supplied cDNA or gDNA.

Trimming removed 3 bases from V and 11 bases from J, with 10 bases in between. The CDR3 length is 11 residues. CDR1 is SEHNR, CDR2 FQNEAQ, per germline (reference sequence). In the study's own analysis: Nucleated cell number was recorded as an estimate derived from reference gene primer amplification. The data were produced by immunoSEQ multiplex PCR, yet TCRdb's version contains in-frame clones alone and is incomplete. V, J and clone size derive from that table, while D and trimming were established from the DNA sequence. This sample yields roughly 240,000 clones, of which 86% are seen a single time; about 5.4% belongs to the top ten.

The chain links TRBV7-9 to TRBJ1-1; D ambiguous. The source material was peripheral blood. This TCR was sampled from a woman older than 75 with COVID-19, enrolled during active disease. The CDR3 is CASSFPPLAFF. CDR3 nucleotide sequence: TGTGCCAGCAGCTTCCCCCCCCTGGCTTTCTTT.